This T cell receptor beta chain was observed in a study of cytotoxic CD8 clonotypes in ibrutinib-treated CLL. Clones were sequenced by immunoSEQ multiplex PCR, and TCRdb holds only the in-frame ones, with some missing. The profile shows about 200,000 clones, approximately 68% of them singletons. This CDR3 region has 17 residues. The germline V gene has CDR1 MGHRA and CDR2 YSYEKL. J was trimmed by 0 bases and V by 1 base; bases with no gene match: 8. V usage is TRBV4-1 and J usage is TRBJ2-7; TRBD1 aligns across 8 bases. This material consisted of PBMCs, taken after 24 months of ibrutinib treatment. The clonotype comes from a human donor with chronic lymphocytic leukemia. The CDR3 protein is CASSQGSDRVDSYEQYF. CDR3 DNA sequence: TGCGCCAGCAGCCAAGGTTCGGACAGGGTGGACTCCTACGAGCAGTACTTC.